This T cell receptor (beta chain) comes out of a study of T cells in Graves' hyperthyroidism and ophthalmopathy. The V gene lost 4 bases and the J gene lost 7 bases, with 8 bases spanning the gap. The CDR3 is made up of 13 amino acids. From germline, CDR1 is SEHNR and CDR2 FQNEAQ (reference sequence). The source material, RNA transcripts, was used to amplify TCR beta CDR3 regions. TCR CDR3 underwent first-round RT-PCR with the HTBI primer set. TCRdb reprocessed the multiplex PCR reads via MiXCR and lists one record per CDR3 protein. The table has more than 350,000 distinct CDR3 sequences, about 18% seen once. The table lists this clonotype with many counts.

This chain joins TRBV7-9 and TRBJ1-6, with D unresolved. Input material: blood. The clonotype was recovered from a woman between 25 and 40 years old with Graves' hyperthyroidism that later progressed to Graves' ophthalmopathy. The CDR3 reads CASSYGENSPLHF. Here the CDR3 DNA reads TGTGCCAGCAGCTACGGGGAAAATTCACCCCTCCACTTT.